Shown below are 15 T cell receptor beta chains from a single sample sequenced in a study of T-cell reconstitution after alpha-beta-depleted transplantation in children. Preparation of the TCRbeta library was carried out with unique molecular identifiers. TCRdb reanalysed the PCR reads using MiXCR and keeps one entry per CDR3 protein. The repertoire has 380,000 or so distinct CDR3 sequences, approximately 12% of them found once; the top ten carry around 4%. Source: PBMCs, taken from the stem cell graft. These receptors were collected from a human donor who donated a stem cell graft to a child with Fanconi anemia.

A remark on this clonotype: No DNA is shown, since the ends of the CDR3 on it are uncertain; the CDR3 is the one TCRdb lists. The chain is built from TRBV23-1 and TRBJ1-4. TRBV23-1 is an open reading frame whose function is uncertain. Both ends counted, the CDR3 spans 14 residues. CDR3 region: CASSHGEIMKNCFF.

This clonotype was observed a handful of times. This chain uses TRBV7-9 with TRBJ1-2; no definite D call. The ends were cut back, 8 bases at V and 7 bases at J, with 20 bases in the middle. CDR1 is SEHNR and CDR2 is FQNEAQ in the germline V gene (reference sequence). This CDR3 is built from 14 residues. CDR3 protein: CASGDPRATRGYTF. The CDR3 nucleotides are TGTGCCAGCGGTGATCCCCGGGCCACACGTGGCTACACCTTC.

This clonotype was picked up a small number of times. The rearrangement joins TRBV20-1 to TRBJ2-5; 8 nucleotides match TRBD2. CDR3 length equals 16 residues. V dropped 3 bases and J dropped 1; count of bases not matched to a gene: 10. Germline V gene sequence: CDR1 DFQATT, CDR2 SNEGSKA (reference sequence). The CDR3 loop is CSARSILLAGQETQYF. The CDR3 DNA is TGCAGTGCTAGGAGTATCCTCCTAGCGGGCCAAGAGACCCAGTACTTC.

This clonotype occurred many times. V and J are TRBV12-3 or TRBV12-4 and TRBJ1-5; D gene ambiguous. Trimming took off 3 bases at V and 9 bases at J, with 6 bases between the two ends. The CDR3 is 11 amino acids. CDR3 in DNA: TGTGCCAGCAGTTTGATGGGGCCCCAGCATTTT. This sequence encodes CASSLMGPQHF.

The chain employs TRBV19 and TRBJ2-1, with 9 bases fitting TRBD1. The CDR3 totals 16 residues. Trimming took 5 bases from V and 7 from J; bases not matched to a gene: 12. Germline loops: CDR1 LNHDA, CDR2 SQIVND (reference sequence). The CDR3 reads CASSPQRGTGWNEQFF. CDR3 DNA sequence: TGTGCCAGTAGTCCCCAAAGGGGGACAGGGTGGAATGAGCAGTTCTTC.

J is TRBJ1-3 and V is TRBV5-1; D call uncertain. This CDR3 comprises 15 residues. The V and J ends lost 0 bases and 3 bases respectively, with 10 bases between them. Germline V gene lookup returns CDR1 SGHRS and CDR2 YFSETQ. Written as DNA, the CDR3 is TGCGCCAGCAGCTTGGGTTTGTCCTTTGGAAACACCATATATTTT. Its protein product is CASSLGLSFGNTIYF.

This clonotype occurred many times. J is TRBJ1-1 and V is TRBV12-3 or TRBV12-4; 9 positions agree with TRBD1. After removal of 4 bases from V and 5 bases from J, the junction contained 11 bases not matched to a gene. This CDR3 has 16 residues. The CDR3 spells CASSWGRGQGRTEAFF. CDR3 nucleotide sequence: TGTGCCAGCAGTTGGGGAAGGGGACAGGGTCGTACTGAAGCTTTCTTT.

This clonotype was detected only a few times. V gene TRBV11-2 combines with J gene TRBJ2-1; D is unresolved. Germline V CDR1 and CDR2: SGHAT, FQNNGV. V was cut by 0 bases and J by 0 bases, with 12 bases left in between. The CDR3 consists of 17 residues. The CDR3 loop is CASSLDLWASSYNEQFF. As DNA, the CDR3 is TGTGCCAGCAGCTTAGACCTGTGGGCTAGCTCCTACAATGAGCAGTTCTTC.

This clonotype was seen repeatedly, ten times or more. The chain is built from TRBV10-3 and TRBJ2-2; D is perhaps TRBD1 (5 bases). The V and J ends lost 10 bases and 7 bases respectively, with 16 bases between them. CDR3 length: 13 amino acids. Germline assignment: CDR1 ENHRY and CDR2 SYGVKD. The DNA of the CDR3 is TGTGCCAGCCAGGGCCTTGGCGACGGGGAGCTGTTTTTT. Protein: CASQGLGDGELFF.

This clonotype showed up many times. V is TRBV5-1 and J is TRBJ2-2, with no clear D. This CDR3 comprises 12 residues. V dropped 3 bases and J dropped 6 bases, with 6 bases sitting between them. In germline, CDR1 is SGHRS, CDR2 YFSETQ. In DNA form, the CDR3 reads TGCGCCAGCAGCTCTCAGGCCGGGGAGCTGTTTTTT. Translated, it gives CASSSQAGELFF.

This clonotype was seen a few times. The V gene is TRBV4-1, the J gene TRBJ2-7; 7 bases fit TRBD1. V shed 0 bases, J shed 0 bases, and the junction held 14 bases outside the gene matches. The CDR3 extends over 19 amino acids. CDR1 and CDR2 (germline): MGHRA, YSYEKL. CDR3 sequence (DNA): TGCGCCAGCAGCCAAGATTGGTCTGGACAGGCCTGGACCTCCTACGAGCAGTACTTC. Amino acid sequence: CASSQDWSGQAWTSYEQYF.

This clonotype has at least ten counts. The chain joins TRBV27 to TRBJ1-1; TRBD1 matches 7 bases. Germline values: CDR1 MNHEY, CDR2 SMNVEV (reference sequence). The CDR3 loop spans 15 amino acids. V lost 6 bases to trimming and J lost 7 bases; unmatched junction nucleotides: 14. This CDR3 is CASRFRGERIGEAFF. The CDR3 DNA reads as TGTGCCAGCAGGTTCAGGGGGGAGCGTATCGGTGAAGCTTTCTTT.

This clonotype has only a few counts. V and J are TRBV7-6 and TRBJ1-4, with no clear D. Germline CDR1 SGHVS, CDR2 FNYEAQ. V lost 5 bases and J lost 6, with 16 bases in between. CDR3 length: 15 amino acids. The CDR3 DNA reads as TGTGCCAGCAGCCTATTCGGGGTTGGAGATGAAAAACTGTTTTTT. Translated, it gives CASSLFGVGDEKLFF.

J is TRBJ2-2 and V is TRBV12-3 or TRBV12-4; 8 nucleotides line up with TRBD2. CDR3 size: 14 residues. V lost 6 bases to trimming and J lost 5 bases; unmatched junction nucleotides: 5. CDR3: CASSPGGATGELFF. CDR3 nucleotide sequence: TGTGCCAGCAGCCCCGGGGGGGCGACCGGGGAGCTGTTTTTT.

A few counts support this clonotype. As DNA, the CDR3 is TGCAGCGTTGTCCCGGGGGCGAACACTGAAGCTTTCTTT. It is translated as CSVVPGANTEAFF. V and J are TRBV29-1 and TRBJ1-1; maybe TRBD1 (6 bases). This CDR3 has 13 residues. CDR1 SQVTM and CDR2 ANQGSEA come from the germline V gene. The V end lost 4 bases, the J end lost 1 base, and 10 bases lay between the germline ends.